Shown below are 15 T cell receptor beta chains from a single sample sequenced in a study of blood T cell repertoires in COVID-19. The data were produced by immunoSEQ multiplex PCR, yet TCRdb's version contains in-frame clones alone and is incomplete. The table lists 110,000 to 150,000 clones, under 90% of them singletons. Sequenced sample: peripheral blood. The receptors here all came from a man in his 70s who had recovered from COVID-19.

In its sample, this clone was seen once. The genes are TRBV11-2 and TRBJ2-2; 10 bases are a match to TRBD1. J lost 7 bases, V lost 3 bases, and 5 bases had no gene match. This CDR3 region has 15 residues. The germline V gene encodes CDR1 SGHAT and CDR2 FQNNGV. The CDR3 reads CASSLGQGLGGELFF. The CDR3 bases are TGTGCCAGCAGCTTGGGACAGGGGTTAGGCGGGGAGCTGTTTTTT.

The chain joins TRBV7-2 to TRBJ2-7; 9 nucleotides match TRBD1. The V and J ends lost 5 bases and 3 bases, in that order; junction bases with no gene match: 5. CDR1 SGHTA and CDR2 FQGNSA come from the germline V gene. This CDR3 region has 14 residues. CDR3 bases: TGTGCCAGCAGCACGAGACAGGGGGGCTACGAGCAGTACTTC. Its protein is CASSTRQGGYEQYF.

This chain connects TRBV27 to TRBJ2-4, with 8 bases fitting TRBD1. Looked up from germline, CDR1 is MNHEY and CDR2 is SMNVEV (reference sequence). The J segment lost 3 bases and the V segment lost 5 bases, leaving 9 bases of the junction unmatched. The CDR3 sequence is 16 residues long. The CDR3 here is CASSPWQGADKNIQYF. The CDR3 coding sequence is TGTGCCAGCAGTCCTTGGCAGGGGGCGGACAAAAACATTCAGTACTTC.

This clone was detected a few times. The chain uses TRBV7-2 and TRBJ2-5, with TRBD1 as a possible D gene (5 bases). V gave up 3 bases and J gave up 3 bases, with 8 bases separating them. CDR1 is SGHTA and CDR2 is FQGNSA in the germline V gene. The CDR3 is 13 residues long. The CDR3 reads CASSFGREETQYF. The CDR3 coding sequence is TGTGCCAGCAGCTTTGGCAGGGAAGAGACCCAGTACTTC.

The chain carries TRBV7-2 and TRBJ1-1; maybe TRBD1 (6 bases). Germline CDR1 and CDR2: SGHTA and FQGNSA. V lost 1 base, J lost 6 bases, and 6 bases lay in between. This CDR3 spans 12 amino acids. The CDR3 here is CASSLGQAEAFF. Written as DNA, the CDR3 is TGTGCCAGCAGCTTAGGACAGGCTGAAGCTTTCTTT.

J is TRBJ1-2 and V is TRBV28; 9 positions agree with TRBD1. This CDR3 has 15 residues. From germline, CDR1 is MDHEN and CDR2 SYDVKM. V shed 5 bases and J 4 bases; nucleotides not matched to a gene: 8. Here the CDR3 DNA reads TGTGCCAGCAGTGAACAGGGGGCATCGCCCTATGGCTACACCTTC. This codes for CASSEQGASPYGYTF.

The CDR3 here is CASSALAGVDTQYF. The CDR3 DNA is TGTGCCAGCAGTGCACTAGCGGGAGTAGATACGCAGTATTTT. The rearrangement links TRBV2 to TRBJ2-3; 11 nucleotides align to TRBD2. V shed 4 bases and J 5 bases; nucleotides not matched to a gene: 2. Per germline, CDR1 SNHLY and CDR2 FYNNEI. The CDR3 consists of 14 residues.

The chain is built from TRBV7-9 and TRBJ2-1; D might be TRBD2 (6 bases). The ends were cut back, 4 bases at V and 8 bases at J, with 24 bases in the middle. Germline-derived CDR1 and CDR2 are SEHNR and FQNEAQ (reference sequence). The CDR3 spans 17 residues. The CDR3 region is CASSSTSGAGPMDEQFF. The CDR3 nucleotides are TGTGCCAGCAGCTCGACTAGTGGGGCGGGGCCTATGGATGAGCAGTTCTTC.

This clone was counted a few times. The chain joins TRBV5-1 to TRBJ2-3, with D unclear. Germline-derived CDR1 and CDR2 are SGHRS and YFSETQ. V lost 1 base and J 4 bases, leaving 16 bases between the germline ends. CDR3 length equals 16 residues. CDR3 coding DNA: TGCGCCAGCAGCTTGTGGGCGACCAGCCCCGCAGATACGCAGTATTTT. It encodes CASSLWATSPADTQYF.

This clone was counted between two and nine times. The V call is TRBV27, the J call TRBJ2-6, with D uncertain. The V end was cut by 2 bases, the J end by 1 base, with 15 bases between. The CDR3 has 18 residues. Germline CDR1 is MNHEY and CDR2 is SMNVEV (reference sequence). CDR3 sequence: CASSLGQAWQSGANVLTF. The CDR3 DNA reads TGTGCCAGCAGTTTAGGGCAGGCCTGGCAATCTGGGGCCAACGTCCTGACTTTC.

The genes are TRBV3-1 (or the pseudogene TRBV3-2) and TRBJ2-1; 13 positions match TRBD2. V dropped 1 base and J dropped 8; count of bases not matched to a gene: 11. This CDR3 has 18 residues. Germline V CDR1 and CDR2: LGHDT, YNNKEL (reference sequence). CDR3 bases: TGTGCCAGCAGCCAAGTACAATCTGGACTAGCGGGAGTATATGAGCAGTTCTTC. Encoded protein: CASSQVQSGLAGVYEQFF.

The V and J genes are TRBV7-2 and TRBJ2-7, with TRBD1 identical over 8 bases. The V and J ends lost 6 bases and 6 bases, in that order; junction bases with no gene match: 10. Germline V lookup: CDR1 SGHTA, CDR2 FQGNSA. CDR3 length equals 14 residues. The CDR3 here is CASRSPGTGAEQYF. The DNA of the CDR3 is TGTGCCAGCAGATCTCCCGGGACAGGAGCCGAGCAGTACTTC.

The chain employs TRBV18 and TRBJ2-7; D is unclear. CDR1 and CDR2 from the germline V gene are KGHSH and LQKENI. V lost 2 bases, J lost 4 bases, and 15 bases lay in between. This CDR3 region has 15 residues. CDR3 nucleotide sequence: TGTGCCAGCTCACCAGATCTACGGTCCCGGTACGAGCAGTACTTC. Translating gives CASSPDLRSRYEQYF.

This chain connects TRBV6-5 to TRBJ2-7; 9 bases are a match to TRBD1. Germline V gene lookup returns CDR1 MNHEY and CDR2 SVGAGI. The CDR3 has 15 residues. V trimming: 2 bases; J trimming: 5 bases; junction bases outside the gene matches: 7. The CDR3 region is CASSYPGQGIHEQYF. The CDR3 bases are TGTGCCAGCAGTTACCCTGGACAGGGGATCCACGAGCAGTACTTC.

The chain is built from TRBV4-1 and TRBJ2-7; 9 bases are a match to TRBD1. The CDR3 consists of 15 residues. Germline trimming cut 4 bases from V and 2 bases from J; bases unmatched to any gene: 6. Germline loops: CDR1 MGHRA, CDR2 YSYEKL. The CDR3 sequence is CASSLTGGPPYEQYF. CDR3 sequence (DNA): TGCGCCAGCAGCCTTACAGGGGGCCCACCCTACGAGCAGTACTTC.